This T cell receptor (beta chain) was identified in a study of blood T cell repertoires in COVID-19. CDR1 and CDR2 (germline): MNHNS, SASEGT. This CDR3 spans 15 amino acids. J lost 1 base, V lost 2 bases, and 3 bases had no gene match. Profiling relied on immunoSEQ multiplex PCR, and the TCRdb table lists in-frame clones only, not all of them. The top ten clones hold approximately 7.8% of a sample with hundreds of thousands of clones, approximately 87% of them seen once. In the case of this clone: Distinct nucleotide sequences in the sample also encode this CDR3.

The clonotype originates from a woman aged 45-59 years who had recovered from COVID-19. Sequenced: peripheral blood. This chain connects TRBV6-1 to TRBJ2-7; 9 nucleotides agree with TRBD1. CDR3 in amino acids: CASSERGTGSYEQYF. For the CDR3, the DNA is TGTGCCAGCAGTGAACGCGGGACAGGGTCCTACGAGCAGTACTTC.